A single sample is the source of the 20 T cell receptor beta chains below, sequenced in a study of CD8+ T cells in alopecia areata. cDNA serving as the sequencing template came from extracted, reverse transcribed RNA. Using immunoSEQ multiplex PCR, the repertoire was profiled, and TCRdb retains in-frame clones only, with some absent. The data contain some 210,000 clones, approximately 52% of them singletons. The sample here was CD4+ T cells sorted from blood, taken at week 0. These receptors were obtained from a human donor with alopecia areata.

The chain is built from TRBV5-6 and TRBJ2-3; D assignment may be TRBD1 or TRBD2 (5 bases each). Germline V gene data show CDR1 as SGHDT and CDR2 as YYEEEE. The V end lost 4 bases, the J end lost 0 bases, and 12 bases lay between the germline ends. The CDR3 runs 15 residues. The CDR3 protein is CASSRDPTSTDTQYF. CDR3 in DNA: TGTGCCAGCAGCCGGGACCCTACTAGCACAGATACGCAGTATTTT.

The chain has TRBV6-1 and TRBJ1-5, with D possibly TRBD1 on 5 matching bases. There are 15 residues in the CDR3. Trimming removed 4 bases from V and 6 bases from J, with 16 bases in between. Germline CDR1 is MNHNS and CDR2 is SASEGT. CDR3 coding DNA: TGTGCCAGCAGTGCCCAGGCTCTGGGGGGTCAGCCCCAGCATTTT. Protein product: CASSAQALGGQPQHF.

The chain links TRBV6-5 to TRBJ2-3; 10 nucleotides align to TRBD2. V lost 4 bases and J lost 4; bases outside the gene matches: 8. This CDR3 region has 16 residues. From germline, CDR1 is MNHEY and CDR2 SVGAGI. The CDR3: CASSSTSGIRADTQYF. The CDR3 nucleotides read TGTGCCAGCAGTTCCACTAGCGGGATAAGAGCAGATACGCAGTATTTT.

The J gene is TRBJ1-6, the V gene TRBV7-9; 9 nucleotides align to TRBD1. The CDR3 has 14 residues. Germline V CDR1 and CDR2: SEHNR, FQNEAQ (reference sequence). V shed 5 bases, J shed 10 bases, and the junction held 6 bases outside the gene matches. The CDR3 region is CASSKGDRDSPLHF. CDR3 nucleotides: TGTGCCAGCAGCAAAGGGGACAGGGACTCACCCCTCCACTTT.

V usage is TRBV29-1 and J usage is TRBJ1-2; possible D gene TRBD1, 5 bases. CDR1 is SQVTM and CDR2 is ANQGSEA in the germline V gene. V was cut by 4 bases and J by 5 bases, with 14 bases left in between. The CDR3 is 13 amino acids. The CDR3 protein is CSVGDSGFYGYTF. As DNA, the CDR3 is TGCAGCGTTGGGGACTCAGGTTTTTATGGCTACACCTTC.

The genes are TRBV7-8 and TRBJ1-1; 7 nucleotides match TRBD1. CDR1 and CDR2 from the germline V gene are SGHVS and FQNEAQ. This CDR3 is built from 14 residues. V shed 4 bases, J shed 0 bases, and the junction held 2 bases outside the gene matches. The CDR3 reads CASSYGQVNTEAFF. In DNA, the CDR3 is TGTGCCAGCAGCTACGGACAGGTGAACACTGAAGCTTTCTTT. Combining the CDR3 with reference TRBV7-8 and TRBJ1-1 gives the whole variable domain GAGVSQSPRYKVAKRGQDVALRCDPISGHVSLFWYQQALGQGPEFLTYFQNEAQLDKSGLPSDRFFAERPEGSVSTLKIQRTQQEDSAVYLCASSYGQVNTEAFFGQGTRLTVV.

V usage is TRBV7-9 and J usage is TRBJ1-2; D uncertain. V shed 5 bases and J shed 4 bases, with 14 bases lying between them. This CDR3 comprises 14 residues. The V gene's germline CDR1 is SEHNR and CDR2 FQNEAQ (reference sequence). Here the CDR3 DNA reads TGTGCCAGCAGCCTCGCGGGCCCCCCCTATGGCTACACCTTC. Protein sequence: CASSLAGPPYGYTF.

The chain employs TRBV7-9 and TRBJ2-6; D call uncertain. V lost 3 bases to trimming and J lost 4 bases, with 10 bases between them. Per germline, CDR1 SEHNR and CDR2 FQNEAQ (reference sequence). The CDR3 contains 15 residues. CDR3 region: CASSLALGGANVLTF. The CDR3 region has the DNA TGTGCCAGCAGCTTGGCCCTGGGGGGGGCCAACGTCCTGACTTTC.

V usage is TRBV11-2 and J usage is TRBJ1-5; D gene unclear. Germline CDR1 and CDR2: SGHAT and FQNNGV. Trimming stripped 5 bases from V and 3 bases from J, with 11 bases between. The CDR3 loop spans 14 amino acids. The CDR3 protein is CASSPYGDNQPQHF. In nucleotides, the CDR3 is TGTGCCAGCAGCCCTTACGGAGACAATCAGCCCCAGCATTTT.

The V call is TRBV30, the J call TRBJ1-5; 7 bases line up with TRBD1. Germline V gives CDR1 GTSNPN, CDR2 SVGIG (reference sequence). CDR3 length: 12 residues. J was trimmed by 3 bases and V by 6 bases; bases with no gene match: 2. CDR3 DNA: TGTGCCTGCGACAGGGACAATCAGCCCCAGCATTTT. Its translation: CACDRDNQPQHF.

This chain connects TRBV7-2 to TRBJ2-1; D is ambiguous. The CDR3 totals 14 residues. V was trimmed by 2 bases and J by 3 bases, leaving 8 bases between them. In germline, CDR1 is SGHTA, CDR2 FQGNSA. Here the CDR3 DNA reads TGTGCCAGCAGCTTACGACCCAGCTACAATGAGCAGTTCTTC. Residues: CASSLRPSYNEQFF.

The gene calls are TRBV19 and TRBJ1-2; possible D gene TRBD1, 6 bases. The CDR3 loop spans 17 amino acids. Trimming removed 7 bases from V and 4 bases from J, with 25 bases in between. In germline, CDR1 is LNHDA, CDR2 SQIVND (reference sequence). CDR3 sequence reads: CASNPLGGHAAGYGYTF. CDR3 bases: TGTGCCAGTAATCCTCTAGGGGGACACGCGGCGGGCTATGGCTACACCTTC.

CDR3 in amino acids: CASSPRLAGALYNEQFF. The CDR3 DNA reads as TGTGCCAGCAGCCCCAGACTAGCGGGAGCCCTCTACAATGAGCAGTTCTTC. The chain is built from TRBV7-8 and TRBJ2-1; 12 bases agree with TRBD2. CDR3 length: 17 amino acids. V was pared by 5 bases and J by 3 bases, with 8 bases of the junction left unmatched. CDR1 and CDR2 (germline): SGHVS, FQNEAQ. Variable domain in full (rest from reference TRBV7-8 and TRBJ2-1): GAGVSQSPRYKVAKRGQDVALRCDPISGHVSLFWYQQALGQGPEFLTYFQNEAQLDKSGLPSDRFFAERPEGSVSTLKIQRTQQEDSAVYLCASSPRLAGALYNEQFFGPGTRLTVL.

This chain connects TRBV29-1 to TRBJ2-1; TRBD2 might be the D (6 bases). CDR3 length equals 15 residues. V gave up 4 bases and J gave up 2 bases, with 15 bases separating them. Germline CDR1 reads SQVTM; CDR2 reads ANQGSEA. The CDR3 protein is CSVAGTPIPYNEQFF. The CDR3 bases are TGCAGCGTTGCCGGGACTCCCATTCCCTACAATGAGCAGTTCTTC.

The CDR3, as DNA: TGCGCCCCGGGCCTTCCCCAGCATTTT. It encodes CAPGLPQHF. The chain uses TRBV5-1 and TRBJ1-5; D gene unclear. Germline V gives CDR1 SGHRS, CDR2 YFSETQ. The V gene lost 10 bases and the J gene lost 10 bases, with 9 bases spanning the gap. The CDR3 loop spans 9 amino acids. The full variable domain, rest sourced from reference TRBV5-1 and TRBJ1-5, is KAGVTQTPRYLIKTRGQQVTLSCSPISGHRSVSWYQQTPGQGLQFLFEYFSETQRNKGNFPGRFSGRQFSNSRSEMNVSTLELGDSALYLCAPGLPQHFGDGTRLSIL.

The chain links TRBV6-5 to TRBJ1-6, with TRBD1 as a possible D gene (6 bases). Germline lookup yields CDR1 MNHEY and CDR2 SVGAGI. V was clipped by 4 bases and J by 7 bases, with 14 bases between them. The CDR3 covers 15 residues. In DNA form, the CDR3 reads TGTGCCAGCAGTTTCGAAGGACAGCAAAATTCACCCCTCCACTTT. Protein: CASSFEGQQNSPLHF.

The CDR3 nucleotides are TGTGCCAGCAGCCAAAATCAGGGTAAAGCTTTCTTT. The encoded protein is CASSQNQGKAFF. This chain links TRBV25-1 with TRBJ1-1; tentatively, D is TRBD1 (5 bases). Germline values: CDR1 MGHDK, CDR2 SYGVNS. V lost 6 bases to trimming and J lost 9 bases, with 14 bases between them. The CDR3 is made up of 12 amino acids.

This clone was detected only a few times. The CDR3 loop is CSVAPGTVTEAFF. The CDR3 nucleotides are TGCAGCGTTGCCCCCGGGACAGTCACTGAAGCTTTCTTT. V is TRBV29-1 and J is TRBJ1-1, with 7 bases that match TRBD1. Trimming took 4 bases from V and 4 from J; bases not matched to a gene: 6. CDR3 length equals 13 residues. Germline CDR1 reads SQVTM; CDR2 reads ANQGSEA.

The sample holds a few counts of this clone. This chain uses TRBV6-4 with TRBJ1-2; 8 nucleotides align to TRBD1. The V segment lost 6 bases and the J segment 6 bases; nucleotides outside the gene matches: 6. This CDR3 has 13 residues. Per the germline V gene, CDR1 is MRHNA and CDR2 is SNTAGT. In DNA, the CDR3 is TGTGCCAGCAGCCTGGACAGGGTTGATGGCTACACCTTC. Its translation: CASSLDRVDGYTF.

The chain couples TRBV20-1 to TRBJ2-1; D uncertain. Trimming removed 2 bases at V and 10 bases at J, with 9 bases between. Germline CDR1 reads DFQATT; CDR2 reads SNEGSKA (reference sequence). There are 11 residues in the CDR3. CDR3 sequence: CSARIGNEQFF. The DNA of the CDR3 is TGCAGTGCTAGAATAGGGAACGAGCAGTTCTTC.